A single sample gave rise to the 19 T cell receptor beta chains below, sequenced in a study of T cells in localized non-small cell lung cancer (dated by TCRdb to 2018 to 2021). Libraries were constructed by the immunoSEQ multiplex PCR assay. The immuneACCESS repertoire file appears here via TCRdb, limited to in-frame rearrangements. These files lack a portion of the clones; in checked studies, under half of the deficit traces to unresolved V genes, and the cause of the others is not known. The sample table shows roughly 15,000 clones, and nearly 90% are seen once. The top ten constitute roughly 1.2% of the sample. Material: peripheral blood mononuclear cells, obtained before any cancer treatment. The receptors derive from a woman aged 40-69 years with stage III lung adenocarcinoma.

The chain uses TRBV19 and TRBJ1-4, with TRBD1 matching 7 bases. Germline CDR1 reads LNHDA; CDR2 reads SQIVND (reference sequence). The junction had 8 bases not matched to a gene; V was cut back by 1 base and J by 0 bases. The CDR3 loop spans 18 amino acids. The CDR3 coding sequence is TGTGCCAGTAGTATAGCTGGGACAGCTAACCCAACTAATGAAAAACTGTTTTTT. Its protein product is CASSIAGTANPTNEKLFF.

V gene TRBV30 combines with J gene TRBJ1-1; 9 positions match TRBD1. From germline, CDR1 is GTSNPN and CDR2 SVGIG (reference sequence). The J segment lost 6 bases and the V segment lost 3 bases, leaving 11 bases of the junction unmatched. This CDR3 region has 15 residues. CDR3 protein: CAWRGGGQGRSEAFF. In nucleotides, the CDR3 is TGTGCCTGGAGAGGGGGGGGACAGGGAAGGTCTGAAGCTTTCTTT.

This clone was seen once. The V and J genes are TRBV2 and TRBJ1-2; no clear D. Germline V lookup: CDR1 SNHLY, CDR2 FYNNEI. V gave up 8 bases and J gave up 8 bases, with 9 bases separating them. The CDR3 is 10 residues long. CDR3 in DNA: TGTGCCAGCCGTGTTGGAGGCTACACCTTC. As protein: CASRVGGYTF.

This rearrangement joins TRBV7-9 to TRBJ2-7; TRBD1 matches 7 bases. CDR1 is SEHNR, CDR2 FQNEAQ, per germline (reference sequence). This CDR3 region has 15 residues. Trimming removed 5 bases from V and 3 bases from J; junction bases left unmatched: 10. This CDR3 reads CASSKLRDSFYEQYF. For the CDR3, the DNA is TGTGCCAGCAGCAAACTACGGGACAGTTTCTACGAGCAGTACTTC. Full variable domain (remainder filled in from reference TRBV7-9 and TRBJ2-7): DTGVSQNPRHKITKRGQNVTFRCDPISEHNRLYWYRQTLGQGPEFLTYFQNEAQLEKSRLLSDRFSAERPKGSFSTLEIQRTEQGDSAMYLCASSKLRDSFYEQYFGPGTRLTVT.

The chain uses TRBV7-8 and TRBJ2-2, with 8 bases matching TRBD1. Germline lookup yields CDR1 SGHVS and CDR2 FQNEAQ. The trim removed 6 bases at V and 4 bases at J, leaving 13 bases unmatched. This CDR3 has 17 residues. The CDR3 loop reads CASRKTGTGSGTGELFF. CDR3 DNA sequence: TGTGCCAGCAGAAAGACCGGGACAGGTTCTGGCACCGGGGAGCTGTTTTTT.

The chain has TRBV5-1 and TRBJ2-7; 7 nucleotides align to TRBD1. Germline assignment: CDR1 SGHRS and CDR2 YFSETQ. V was pared by 4 bases and J by 3 bases, with 4 bases of the junction left unmatched. The CDR3 loop spans 13 amino acids. The CDR3: CASSVRQGYEQYF. For the CDR3, the DNA is TGCGCCAGCAGCGTCCGACAGGGCTACGAGCAGTACTTC.

The chain combines TRBV14 with TRBJ2-7, with 10 bases that match TRBD2. V shed 8 bases and J 7 bases; nucleotides not matched to a gene: 8. This CDR3 is built from 13 residues. The germline gives CDR1 SGHDN, CDR2 FVKESK. The CDR3 sequence is CASGSLAGEEQYF. The CDR3 DNA follows: TGTGCCAGCGGGAGCCTAGCGGGAGAAGAGCAGTACTTC.

The rearrangement links TRBV15 to TRBJ2-1; D is perhaps TRBD2 (6 bases). Deletions cut 1 base from V and 6 bases from J, with 16 bases between. Germline V gene lookup returns CDR1 LNHNV and CDR2 YYDKDF (reference sequence). The CDR3 consists of 16 residues. In DNA form, the CDR3 reads TGTGCCACCAGCAGAGCCCGAAGGGGACTGATCAATGAGCAGTTCTTC. It yields the protein CATSRARRGLINEQFF.

The CDR3 region is CASSLSSAGNTEAFF. The CDR3, as DNA: TGCGCCAGCAGCCTCTCTTCAGCGGGGAACACTGAAGCTTTCTTT. The V call is TRBV4-1, the J call TRBJ1-1; no reliable D call. Per the germline V gene, CDR1 is MGHRA and CDR2 is YSYEKL. Trimming took 4 bases from V and 1 from J, leaving 13 bases between them. The CDR3 runs 15 residues.

This rearrangement joins TRBV29-1 to TRBJ1-2, with 10 bases matching TRBD1. Germline lookup yields CDR1 SQVTM and CDR2 ANQGSEA. V shed 3 bases and J 4 bases; nucleotides not matched to a gene: 2. The CDR3 is 13 amino acids. The CDR3 here is CSVDGTGVYGYTF. CDR3 in DNA: TGCAGCGTTGATGGGACAGGGGTCTATGGCTACACCTTC.

The V gene is TRBV14, the J gene TRBJ2-2; D gene ambiguous. V shed 0 bases and J shed 7 bases, with 3 bases lying between them. This CDR3 contains 12 residues. Germline CDR1 and CDR2: SGHDN and FVKESK. The CDR3 is CASSQEVGELFF. The CDR3, as DNA: TGTGCCAGCAGCCAAGAGGTCGGGGAGCTGTTTTTT. Based on the CDR3 plus reference TRBV14 and TRBJ2-2, the full variable domain is EAGVTQFPSHSVIEKGQTVTLRCDPISGHDNLYWYRRVMGKEIKFLLHFVKESKQDESGMPNNRFLAERTGGTYSTLKVQPAELEDSGVYFCASSQEVGELFFGEGSRLTVL.

The gene calls are TRBV18 and TRBJ2-6; the match to TRBD1 covers 8 bases. With V trimmed by 3 bases and J by 1 base, 8 bases remained unmatched. The V gene's germline CDR1 is KGHSH and CDR2 LQKENI. CDR3 length equals 18 residues. The CDR3 nucleotides read TGTGCCAGCTCACCCAGGACAGGGTCTCCATCTGGGGCCAACGTCCTGACTTTC. Its protein product is CASSPRTGSPSGANVLTF.

The sample holds one count of this clone. This chain connects TRBV20-1 to TRBJ2-5; no clear D. Trimming took off 8 bases at V and 5 bases at J, with 12 bases between the two ends. The CDR3 extends over 11 amino acids. Germline-derived CDR1 and CDR2 are DFQATT and SNEGSKA (reference sequence). The CDR3 coding sequence is TGCAGTCTCCGGACGGGTGAGACCCAGTACTTC. Its translation is CSLRTGETQYF.

Concerning this clone: A read error may account for a junction end that differs from germline. V usage is TRBV30 and J usage is TRBJ2-7; perhaps D is TRBD1 or TRBD2 (5 bases each). Germline CDR1 GTSNPN, CDR2 SVGIG (reference sequence). This CDR3 has 11 amino acids. CDR3 protein: CAWTLERRGDF. The CDR3 nucleotides read TGTGCCTGGACCCTGGAGCGCCGGGGCGACTTC.

In its sample, this clone ranks as medium-sized. V is TRBV28 and J is TRBJ1-2; 7 bases are shared with TRBD1. The CDR3 covers 16 residues. The germline V gene has CDR1 MDHEN and CDR2 SYDVKM. The V and J ends lost 4 bases and 2 bases, in that order; junction bases with no gene match: 10. The CDR3 sequence is CASSSTLEGANYGYTF. The CDR3 nucleotides read TGTGCCAGCAGTTCCACGCTGGAGGGGGCGAACTATGGCTACACCTTC.

V and J are TRBV29-1 and TRBJ2-5; D is perhaps TRBD1 (6 bases). The CDR3 spans 14 residues. Germline V gene sequence: CDR1 SQVTM, CDR2 ANQGSEA. V was shortened by 7 bases and J by 1 base, with 16 bases between the two germline ends. CDR3 residues: CSAGQQTIQETQYF. The CDR3 region has the DNA TGCAGCGCCGGACAGCAAACTATCCAAGAGACCCAGTACTTC.

This chain connects TRBV5-4 to TRBJ2-5, with 9 bases lining up with TRBD1. V was clipped by 2 bases and J by 5 bases; unmatched bases: 4. Germline CDR1 is SGHNT and CDR2 is YYREEE (reference sequence). The CDR3 has 14 amino acids. The CDR3 loop is CASSLQGAGETQYF. CDR3 sequence (DNA): TGTGCCAGCAGCTTACAGGGGGCTGGGGAGACCCAGTACTTC.

The rearrangement uses TRBV9 and TRBJ2-5; 10 bases match TRBD1. The CDR3 spans 16 residues. Unmatched junction bases numbered 7, after V lost 0 bases and J lost 5 bases. CDR1 is SGDLS, CDR2 YYNGEE, per germline. CDR3 bases: TGTGCCAGCAGCGTAGCTCCAGGACAGGGGGGGGAGACCCAGTACTTC. The encoded protein is CASSVAPGQGGETQYF.

The chain carries TRBV7-9 and TRBJ2-2, with D unclear. The germline V gene has CDR1 SEHNR and CDR2 FQNEAQ (reference sequence). V lost 3 bases, J lost 3 bases, and 8 bases lay in between. This CDR3 region has 14 residues. The CDR3 nucleotides read TGTGCCAGCAGCTTCTTCCGAGACACCGGGGAGCTGTTTTTT. Encoded protein: CASSFFRDTGELFF.